Each of the 5 T cell receptor beta chains below was sequenced from the same sample in a study of shared clonotypes between healthy human individuals. Naive-designated CD8 cells lacked CD45RO, were positively enriched for CCR7, and omitted terminally differentiated effector memory CD45RA+ cells. Libraries were prepared by immunoSEQ multiplex PCR; TCRdb keeps only in-frame clonotypes and omits some of them. The sample contains hundreds of thousands of clones, roughly 98% of which appear only once. Sequenced: naive CD8+ T cells sorted from blood. These receptors all come from a man aged 30 to 39 in good health.

The J gene is TRBJ2-2, the V gene TRBV4-1; 10 bases map to TRBD2. CDR3 length: 15 amino acids. V gave up 7 bases and J gave up 4 bases; unmatched junction bases: 6. Germline assignment: CDR1 MGHRA and CDR2 YSYEKL. CDR3: CASTLAGVVTGELFF. DNA for the CDR3: TGCGCCAGCACCCTAGCGGGAGTAGTCACCGGGGAGCTGTTTTTT.

The CDR3 sequence is CASRAISTSGNTDTQYF. In DNA form, the CDR3 reads TGTGCCAGCAGGGCAATTTCGACTAGCGGAAACACAGATACGCAGTATTTT. J is TRBJ2-3 and V is TRBV2; 9 positions agree with TRBD2. Germline CDR1 is SNHLY and CDR2 is FYNNEI. V lost 6 bases and J lost 2; bases outside the gene matches: 12. This CDR3 has 17 amino acids.

This sequence joins TRBV7-6 and TRBJ2-7; D call uncertain. Germline lookup yields CDR1 SGHVS and CDR2 FNYEAQ. The germline V and J ends were trimmed by 1 base and 0 bases, with 4 bases remaining between them. This CDR3 contains 13 residues. CDR3 in amino acids: CASSLDSSYEQYF. The CDR3 DNA reads TGTGCCAGCAGCTTAGACAGCTCCTACGAGCAGTACTTC.

The CDR3, as DNA: TGTGCCAGCAGCTTGGTAGACGGCTACGAGCAGTACTTC. It yields the protein CASSLVDGYEQYF. The chain joins TRBV5-4 to TRBJ2-7; D not resolved. Germline V gives CDR1 SGHNT, CDR2 YYREEE (reference sequence). This CDR3 is 13 amino acids long. Trimming removed 0 bases at V and 3 bases at J, with 7 bases between.

The rearrangement joins TRBV6-1 to TRBJ1-4, with D possibly matching TRBD1 (5 bases). The CDR3 sequence is 15 residues long. V was trimmed by 9 bases and J by 4 bases, leaving 18 bases between them. Germline V gives CDR1 MNHNS, CDR2 SASEGT. DNA for the CDR3: TGTGCCAGTAGGGGCCGCATAGCCTTTAATGAAAAACTGTTTTTT. Protein product: CASRGRIAFNEKLFF.